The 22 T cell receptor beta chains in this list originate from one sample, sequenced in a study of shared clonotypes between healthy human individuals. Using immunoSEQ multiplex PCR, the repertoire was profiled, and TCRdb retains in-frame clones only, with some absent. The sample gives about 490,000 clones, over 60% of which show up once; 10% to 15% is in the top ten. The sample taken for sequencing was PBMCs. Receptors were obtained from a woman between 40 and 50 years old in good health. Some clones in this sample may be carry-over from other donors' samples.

CDR3 bases: TGTGCCAGCAGCTTTAATGTCCCTAGGGATGAGCAGTTCTTC. Its translation is CASSFNVPRDEQFF. V gene TRBV7-2 combines with J gene TRBJ2-1; unclear D gene. The CDR3 has 14 residues. V dropped 3 bases and J dropped 8 bases, with 14 bases sitting between them. The germline V gene has CDR1 SGHTA and CDR2 FQGNSA.

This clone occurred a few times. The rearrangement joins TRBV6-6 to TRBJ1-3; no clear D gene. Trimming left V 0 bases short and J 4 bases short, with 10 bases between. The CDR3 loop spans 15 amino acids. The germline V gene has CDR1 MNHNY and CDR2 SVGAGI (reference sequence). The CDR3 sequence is CASSYSISEGNTIYF. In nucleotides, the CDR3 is TGTGCCAGCAGTTACTCGATCAGCGAGGGAAACACCATATATTTT.

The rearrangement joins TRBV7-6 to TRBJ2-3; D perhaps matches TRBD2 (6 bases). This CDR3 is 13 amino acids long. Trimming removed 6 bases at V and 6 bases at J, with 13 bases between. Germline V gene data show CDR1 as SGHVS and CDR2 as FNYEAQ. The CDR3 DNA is TGTGCCAGCAGGTCACGGGAGACTGATACGCAGTATTTT. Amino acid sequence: CASRSRETDTQYF.

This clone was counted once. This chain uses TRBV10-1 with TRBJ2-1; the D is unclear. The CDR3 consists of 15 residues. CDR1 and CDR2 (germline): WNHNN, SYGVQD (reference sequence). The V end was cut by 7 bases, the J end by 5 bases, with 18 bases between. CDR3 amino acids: CASNIAPRVNNEQFF. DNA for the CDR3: TGCGCCAGCAATATAGCACCCCGAGTAAACAATGAGCAGTTCTTC.

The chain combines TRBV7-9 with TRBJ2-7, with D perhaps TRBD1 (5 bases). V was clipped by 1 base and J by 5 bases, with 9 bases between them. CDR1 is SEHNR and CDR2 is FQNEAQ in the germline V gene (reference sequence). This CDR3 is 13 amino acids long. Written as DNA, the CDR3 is TGTGCCAGCAGCTTAGGCAGGGTCAACGAGCAGTACTTC. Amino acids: CASSLGRVNEQYF.

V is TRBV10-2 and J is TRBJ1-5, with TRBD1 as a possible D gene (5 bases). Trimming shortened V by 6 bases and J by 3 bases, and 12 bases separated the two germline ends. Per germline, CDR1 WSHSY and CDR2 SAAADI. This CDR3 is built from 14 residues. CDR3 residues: CASSDDSYNQPQHF. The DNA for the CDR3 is TGCGCCAGCAGCGATGACAGTTACAATCAGCCCCAGCATTTT.

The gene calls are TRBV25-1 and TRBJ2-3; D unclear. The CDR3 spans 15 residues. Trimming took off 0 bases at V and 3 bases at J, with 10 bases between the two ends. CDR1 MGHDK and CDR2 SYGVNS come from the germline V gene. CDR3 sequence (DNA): TGTGCCAGCAGTGAATATAAAGGCGATACAGATACGCAGTATTTT. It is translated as CASSEYKGDTDTQYF.

The CDR3 sequence: CASSYRGVQETQYF. CDR3 nucleotides: TGTGCCAGCAGCTACCGGGGGGTCCAAGAGACCCAGTACTTC. The chain employs TRBV9 and TRBJ2-5, with 7 bases matching TRBD2. The CDR3 totals 14 residues. In germline, CDR1 is SGDLS, CDR2 YYNGEE. With V trimmed by 4 bases and J by 1 base, 4 bases remained unmatched.

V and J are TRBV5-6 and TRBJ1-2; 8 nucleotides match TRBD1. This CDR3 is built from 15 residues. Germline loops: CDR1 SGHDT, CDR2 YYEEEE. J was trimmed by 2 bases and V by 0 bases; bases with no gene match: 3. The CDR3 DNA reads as TGTGCCAGCAGCTTGGGGACAGGGAGGAACTATGGCTACACCTTC. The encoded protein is CASSLGTGRNYGYTF. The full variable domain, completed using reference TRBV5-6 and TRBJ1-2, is DAGVTQSPTHLIKTRGQQVTLRCSPKSGHDTVSWYQQALGQGPQFIFQYYEEEERQRGNFPDRFSGHQFPNYSSELNVNALLLGDSALYLCASSLGTGRNYGYTFGSGTRLTVV.

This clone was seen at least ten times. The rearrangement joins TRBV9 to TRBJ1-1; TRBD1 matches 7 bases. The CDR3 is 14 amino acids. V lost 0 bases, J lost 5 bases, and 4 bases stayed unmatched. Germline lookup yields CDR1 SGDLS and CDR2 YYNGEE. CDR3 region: CASSVGGRGTEAFF. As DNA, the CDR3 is TGTGCCAGCAGCGTAGGTGGCAGGGGGACTGAAGCTTTCTTT.

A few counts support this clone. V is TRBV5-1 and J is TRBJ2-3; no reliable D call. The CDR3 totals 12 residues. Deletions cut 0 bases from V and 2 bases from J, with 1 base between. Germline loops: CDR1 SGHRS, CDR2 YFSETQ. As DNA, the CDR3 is TGCGCCAGCAGCTTGGCCACAGATACGCAGTATTTT. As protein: CASSLATDTQYF. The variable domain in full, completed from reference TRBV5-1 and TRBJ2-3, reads KAGVTQTPRYLIKTRGQQVTLSCSPISGHRSVSWYQQTPGQGLQFLFEYFSETQRNKGNFPGRFSGRQFSNSRSEMNVSTLELGDSALYLCASSLATDTQYFGPGTRLTVL.

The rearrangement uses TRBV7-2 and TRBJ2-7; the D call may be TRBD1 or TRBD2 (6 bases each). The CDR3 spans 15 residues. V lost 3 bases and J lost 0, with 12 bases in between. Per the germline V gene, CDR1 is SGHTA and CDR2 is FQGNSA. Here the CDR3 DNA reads TGTGCCAGCAGCTTTGTGGGGGGCAACTCCTACGAGCAGTACTTC. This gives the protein CASSFVGGNSYEQYF.

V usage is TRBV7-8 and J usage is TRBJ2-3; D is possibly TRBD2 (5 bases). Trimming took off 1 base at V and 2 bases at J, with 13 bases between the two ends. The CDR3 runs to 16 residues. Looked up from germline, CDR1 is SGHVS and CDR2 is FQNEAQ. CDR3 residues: CASSLVVVTITDTQYF. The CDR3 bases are TGTGCCAGCAGCTTAGTGGTGGTGACTATCACAGATACGCAGTATTTT.

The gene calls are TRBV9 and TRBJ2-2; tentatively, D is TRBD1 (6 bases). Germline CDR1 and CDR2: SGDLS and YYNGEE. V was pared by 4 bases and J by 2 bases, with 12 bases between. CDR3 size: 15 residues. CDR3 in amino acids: CASSLEQGNTGELFF. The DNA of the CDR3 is TGTGCCAGCAGCCTCGAACAGGGCAACACCGGGGAGCTGTTTTTT.

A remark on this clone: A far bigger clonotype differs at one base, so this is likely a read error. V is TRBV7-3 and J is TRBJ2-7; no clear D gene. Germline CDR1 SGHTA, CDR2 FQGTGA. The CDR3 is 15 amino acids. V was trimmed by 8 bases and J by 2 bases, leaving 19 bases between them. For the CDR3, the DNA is TGTGCCAGCGGTTTCCTCCGCTACTCACCCTACGAGCAGTACTTC. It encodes CASGFLRYSPYEQYF. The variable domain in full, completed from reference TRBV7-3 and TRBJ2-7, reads GAGVSQTPSNKVTEKGKYVELRCDPISGHTALYWYRQSLGQGPEFLIYFQGTGAADDSGLPNDRFFAVRPEGSVSTLKIQRTERGDSAVYLCASGFLRYSPYEQYFGPGTRLTVT.

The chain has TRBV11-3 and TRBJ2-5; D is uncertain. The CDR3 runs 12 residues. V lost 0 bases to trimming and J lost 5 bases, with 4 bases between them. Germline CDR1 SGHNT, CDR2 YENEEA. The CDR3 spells CASSLDRETQYF. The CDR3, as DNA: TGTGCCAGCAGCTTAGACCGGGAGACCCAGTACTTC.

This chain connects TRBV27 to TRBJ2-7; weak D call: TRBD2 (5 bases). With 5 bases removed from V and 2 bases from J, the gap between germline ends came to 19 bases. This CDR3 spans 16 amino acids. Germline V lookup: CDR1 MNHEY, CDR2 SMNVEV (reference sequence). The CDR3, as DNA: TGTGCCAGCAGTCCCCCCCGGAGCGGAGCTACCTACGAGCAGTACTTC. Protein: CASSPPRSGATYEQYF.

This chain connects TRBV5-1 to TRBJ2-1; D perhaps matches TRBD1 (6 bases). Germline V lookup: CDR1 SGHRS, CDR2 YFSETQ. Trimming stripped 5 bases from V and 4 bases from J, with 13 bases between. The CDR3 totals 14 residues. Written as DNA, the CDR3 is TGCGCCAGCAGTTCACGGACAGAATACAATGAGCAGTTCTTC. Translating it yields CASSSRTEYNEQFF.

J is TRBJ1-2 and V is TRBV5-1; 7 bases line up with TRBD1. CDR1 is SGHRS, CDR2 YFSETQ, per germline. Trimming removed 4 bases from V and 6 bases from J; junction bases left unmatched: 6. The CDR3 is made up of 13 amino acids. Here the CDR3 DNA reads TGCGCCAGCAGCCGACAGGGATACGATGGCTACACCTTC. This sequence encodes CASSRQGYDGYTF.

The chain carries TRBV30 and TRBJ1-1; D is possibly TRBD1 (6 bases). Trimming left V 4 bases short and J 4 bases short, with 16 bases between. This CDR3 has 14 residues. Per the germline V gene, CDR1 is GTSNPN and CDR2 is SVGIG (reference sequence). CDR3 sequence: CAWTGQTWSTEAFF. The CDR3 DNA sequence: TGTGCCTGGACGGGACAAACCTGGAGCACTGAAGCTTTCTTT.

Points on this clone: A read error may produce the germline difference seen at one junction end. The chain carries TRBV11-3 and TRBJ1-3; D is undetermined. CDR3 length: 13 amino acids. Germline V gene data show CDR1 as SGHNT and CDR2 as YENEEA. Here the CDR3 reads CASSLVFGDTIYF. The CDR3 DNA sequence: TGTGCCAGCAGCTTAGTCTTTGGAGACACCATATATTTT.

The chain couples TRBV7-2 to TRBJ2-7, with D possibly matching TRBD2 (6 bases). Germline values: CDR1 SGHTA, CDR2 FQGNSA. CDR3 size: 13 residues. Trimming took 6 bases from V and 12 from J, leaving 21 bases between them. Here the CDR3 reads CASRMGLGGIWYF. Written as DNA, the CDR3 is TGTGCCAGCAGAATGGGATTGGGCGGGATTTGGTACTTC.